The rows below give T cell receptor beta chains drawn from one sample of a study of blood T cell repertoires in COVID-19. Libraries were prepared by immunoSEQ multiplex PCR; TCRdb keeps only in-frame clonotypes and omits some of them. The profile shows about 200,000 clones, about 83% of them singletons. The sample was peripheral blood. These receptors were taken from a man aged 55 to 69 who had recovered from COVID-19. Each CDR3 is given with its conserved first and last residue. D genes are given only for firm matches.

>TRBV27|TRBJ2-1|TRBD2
CASSLSNAGGRRNEQFF
TGTGCCAGCAGTTTATCGAATGCGGGAGGGCGAAGGAATGAGCAGTTCTTC
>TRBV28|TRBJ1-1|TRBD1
CASSPTRQGGTEAFF
TGTGCCAGCAGTCCCACTCGACAGGGGGGGACTGAAGCTTTCTTT
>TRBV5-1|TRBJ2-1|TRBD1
CASSLYRGPEQFF
TGCGCCAGCAGCTTGTACAGGGGACCTGAGCAGTTCTTC
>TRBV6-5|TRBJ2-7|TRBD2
CASSYSTGGPYEQYF
TGTGCCAGCAGTTACTCCACGGGAGGGCCCTACGAGCAGTACTTC
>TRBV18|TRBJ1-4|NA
CASSPGSTLGGDSEKLFF
TGTGCCAGCTCACCAGGATCGACATTGGGGGGAGATAGTGAAAAACTGTTTTTT
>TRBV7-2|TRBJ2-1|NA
CASSPQAASNEQFF
TGTGCCAGCAGCCCACAGGCAGCTTCCAATGAGCAGTTCTTC
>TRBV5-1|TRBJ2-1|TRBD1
CASSQGTGASEQFF
TGCGCCAGCAGCCAAGGGACAGGGGCAAGTGAGCAGTTCTTC
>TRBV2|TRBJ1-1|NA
CASRLTERTEAFF
TGTGCCAGCCGTCTCACAGAACGCACTGAAGCTTTCTTT
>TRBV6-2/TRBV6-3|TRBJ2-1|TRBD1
CASSYYGQGRLSGEQFF
TGTGCCAGCAGTTATTATGGACAGGGGCGATTATCCGGCGAGCAGTTCTTC
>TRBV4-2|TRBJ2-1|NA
CASSQGGGNEQFF
TGTGCCAGCAGCCAAGGAGGGGGCAATGAGCAGTTCTTC